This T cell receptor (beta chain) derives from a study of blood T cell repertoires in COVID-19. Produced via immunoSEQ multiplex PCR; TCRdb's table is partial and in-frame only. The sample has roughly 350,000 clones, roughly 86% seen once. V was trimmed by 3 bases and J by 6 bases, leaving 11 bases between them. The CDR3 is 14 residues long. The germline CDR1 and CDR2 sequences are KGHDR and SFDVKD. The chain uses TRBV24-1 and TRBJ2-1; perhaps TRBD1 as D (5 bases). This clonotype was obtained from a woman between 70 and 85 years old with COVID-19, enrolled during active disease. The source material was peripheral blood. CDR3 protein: CATSDGAPGNEQFF. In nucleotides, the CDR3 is TGTGCCACCAGTGATGGGGCTCCGGGCAATGAGCAGTTCTTC.